The next 19 T cell receptor beta chains were all read from a single sample in a study of molecular identifiers for immune sequencing clone quantification. Each CDR3 protein is one row after TCRdb ran MiXCR on the PCR reads. The sample yields tens of thousands of distinct CDR3 sequences, roughly 21% seen once. The material sequenced was naive CD8+ T cells from blood, with Jurkat cell RNA spiked in. As for subset: FACS-sorted CD8+CD4-CCR7+CD45RA+ naive T cells. The receptor set was obtained from a human donor in good health. Some libraries in this study had Jurkat cell RNA spiked in.

This clonotype was counted at least ten times. This chain connects TRBV4-3 to TRBJ2-7, with D perhaps matching TRBD2 (5 bases). CDR1 is LGHNA and CDR2 is YSLEER in the germline V gene. The ends were cut back, 0 bases at V and 6 bases at J, with 9 bases in the middle. This CDR3 is 13 amino acids long. This CDR3 reads CASSQEDRGEQYF. For the CDR3, the DNA is TGCGCCAGCAGCCAAGAAGACCGGGGCGAGCAGTACTTC.

The table lists this clonotype with many counts. The chain is built from TRBV27 and TRBJ1-1; D remains ambiguous. This CDR3 has 16 amino acids. Trimming stripped 5 bases from V and 7 bases from J, with 23 bases between. Germline V gene lookup returns CDR1 MNHEY and CDR2 SMNVEV (reference sequence). CDR3 coding DNA: TGTGCCAGCAGTCACAGTATTTCCGGGAGCTACTTTGAAGCTTTCTTT. Translation gives CASSHSISGSYFEAFF.

This clonotype was counted many times. The chain is built from TRBV4-1 and TRBJ1-5; TRBD1 matches at 7 bases. The CDR3 sequence is 16 residues long. Germline CDR1 is MGHRA and CDR2 is YSYEKL. V shed 0 bases, J shed 5 bases, and the junction held 7 bases outside the gene matches. The CDR3 spells CASSQDPGQSYQPQHF. In DNA, the CDR3 is TGCGCCAGCAGCCAAGACCCGGGACAGAGTTATCAGCCCCAGCATTTT.

This clonotype was seen at least ten times. The chain joins TRBV30 to TRBJ2-3; TRBD1 aligns across 7 bases. V lost 5 bases and J lost 0; bases outside the gene matches: 8. Germline CDR1 GTSNPN, CDR2 SVGIG (reference sequence). CDR3 length equals 15 residues. CDR3 DNA sequence: TGTGCCTGGGACCCGACAGGGTTCAGCACAGATACGCAGTATTTT. It codes for CAWDPTGFSTDTQYF.

This clonotype was seen at least ten times. V is TRBV29-1 and J is TRBJ1-1; D possibly corresponds to TRBD1 (5 bases). Trimming removed 7 bases at V and 1 base at J, with 16 bases between. Germline V gene lookup returns CDR1 SQVTM and CDR2 ANQGSEA. The CDR3 loop spans 14 amino acids. The CDR3 loop is CSGDGANSNTEAFF. The CDR3, as DNA: TGCAGCGGCGATGGGGCCAACTCGAACACTGAAGCTTTCTTT.

The table lists this clonotype with many counts. This sequence joins TRBV7-2 and TRBJ1-1; D gene unclear. Germline V CDR1 and CDR2: SGHTA, FQGNSA. The CDR3 extends over 12 amino acids. With 2 bases removed from V and 1 base from J, the gap between germline ends came to 2 bases. CDR3 in DNA: TGTGCCAGCAGCTTATCGAACACTGAAGCTTTCTTT. Translating it yields CASSLSNTEAFF. The full variable domain, rest sourced from reference TRBV7-2 and TRBJ1-1, is GAGVSQSPSNKVTEKGKDVELRCDPISGHTALYWYRQSLGQGLEFLIYFQGNSAPDKSGLPSDRFSAERTGGSVSTLTIQRTQQEDSAVYLCASSLSNTEAFFGQGTRLTVV.

In its sample, this clonotype was seen a few times. The genes are TRBV18 and TRBJ2-1; D assignment may be TRBD1 or TRBD2 (6 bases each). CDR1 is KGHSH, CDR2 LQKENI, per germline. The CDR3 sequence is 15 residues long. Trimming left V 3 bases short and J 7 bases short, with 16 bases between. The CDR3 is CASSPLQGGGNEQFF. The CDR3 bases are TGTGCCAGCTCACCCCTACAGGGAGGTGGGAATGAGCAGTTCTTC. Together with reference TRBV18 and TRBJ2-1, the CDR3 gives the full variable domain: NAGVMQNPRHLVRRRGQEARLRCSPMKGHSHVYWYRQLPEEGLKFMVYLQKENIIDESGMPKERFSAEFPKEGPSILRIQQVVRGDSAAYFCASSPLQGGGNEQFFGPGTRLTVL.

This clonotype was seen many times. An end of the junction differs from the germline gene, which may be a read error. This chain joins TRBV12-3 or TRBV12-4 and TRBJ2-1; 7 positions agree with TRBD1. This CDR3 comprises 11 residues. The chain's CDR3 is CASSVQGSLVF. CDR3 DNA: TGTGCCAGCAGTGTACAGGGGAGTCTGGTCTTC.

This clonotype was observed many times. This chain joins TRBV6-2 or TRBV6-3 and TRBJ1-6; D gene uncertain. V dropped 0 bases and J dropped 13 bases, with 16 bases sitting between them. This CDR3 spans 15 amino acids. CDR1 and CDR2 (germline): MNHEY, SVGEGT. CDR3 amino acids: CASSYSLSAEWPLHF. The CDR3 DNA reads TGTGCCAGCAGTTACTCTTTGTCGGCGGAGTGGCCCCTCCACTTT.

This clonotype was found a few times. This could be a read error, since a much larger clone is one nucleotide away. The rearrangement uses TRBV5-6 and TRBJ1-5, with unresolved D. Germline CDR1 SGHDT, CDR2 YYEEEE. CDR3 length: 13 residues. CDR3 loop: CASSLGGSQLQHF. For the CDR3, the DNA is TGTGCCAGCAGCTTGGGCGGTAGTCAGCTCCAGCATTTT.

Remarks on this clonotype: This may be a read error: a much more frequent sequence differs by one nucleotide. The chain has TRBV7-6 and TRBJ2-7; D may be TRBD2 (5 bases). Trimming removed 5 bases at V and 2 bases at J, with 19 bases between. The germline V gene has CDR1 SGHVS and CDR2 FNYEAQ. The CDR3 is 16 residues long. CDR3 in amino acids: CASSARVSQRPYEQYF. The CDR3 region has the DNA TGTGCCAGCAGCGCGAGGGTTAGCCAACGGCCCTACGAGCAGTACTTC.

This clonotype came up a few times. The V call is TRBV29-1, the J call TRBJ2-1; 13 positions agree with TRBD2. V lost 1 base and J lost 0; bases outside the gene matches: 3. CDR1 is SQVTM and CDR2 is ANQGSEA in the germline V gene. The CDR3 spans 17 residues. CDR3 sequence (DNA): TGCAGCGTTGAAGGGACTAGCGGGGGAAGCTCCTACAATGAGCAGTTCTTC. Translated, it gives CSVEGTSGGSSYNEQFF.

This clonotype was recorded many times. The chain uses TRBV20-1 and TRBJ2-7; the D is unclear. Germline V CDR1 and CDR2: DFQATT, SNEGSKA (reference sequence). The CDR3 extends over 13 amino acids. The V end lost 5 bases, the J end lost 2 bases, and 13 bases lay between the germline ends. CDR3 DNA sequence: TGCAGTGCTCGGGCTACTTTTGCCTACGAGCAGTACTTC. It yields the protein CSARATFAYEQYF.

V gene TRBV7-6 combines with J gene TRBJ1-3; D not resolved. The length of the CDR3 is 15 residues. Trimming left V 4 bases short and J 0 bases short, with 10 bases between. The V gene's germline CDR1 is SGHVS and CDR2 FNYEAQ. CDR3 sequence (DNA): TGTGCCAGCAGCTCGACACCAACCTCTGGAAACACCATATATTTT. This codes for CASSSTPTSGNTIYF.

This clonotype was seen ten or more times. The genes are TRBV12-5 and TRBJ2-6, with 9 bases fitting TRBD1. The CDR3 has 16 residues. Germline CDR1 is LGHNT and CDR2 is FRNRAP. With V trimmed by 5 bases and J by 2 bases, 4 bases remained unmatched. The CDR3 nucleotides read TGTGCTAGTGGTACCGGGACAGGGACTGGGGCCAACGTCCTGACTTTC. Protein: CASGTGTGTGANVLTF.

This clonotype was detected many times. This chain uses TRBV20-1 with TRBJ2-1; 8 bases match TRBD2. J gave up 4 bases and V 5 bases, and 10 bases lay outside the gene matches. CDR3 length equals 15 residues. The germline gives CDR1 DFQATT, CDR2 SNEGSKA (reference sequence). The CDR3 is CSAAPGRAAYNEQFF. For the CDR3, the DNA is TGCAGTGCTGCCCCCGGGAGGGCCGCTTACAATGAGCAGTTCTTC.

This clonotype was detected ten times or more. The rearrangement joins TRBV7-9 to TRBJ2-7; TRBD2 aligns across 12 bases. The V gene's germline CDR1 is SEHNR and CDR2 FQNEAQ (reference sequence). CDR3 length equals 15 residues. V dropped 5 bases and J dropped 4; count of bases not matched to a gene: 6. For the CDR3, the DNA is TGTGCCAGCAGCGGGGGGACTAGCGGGTATTACGAGCAGTACTTC. Its translation: CASSGGTSGYYEQYF.

This clonotype came up many times. The chain recombines TRBV3-1 with TRBJ2-5, with a weak D call TRBD2 (5 bases). CDR1 and CDR2 from the germline V gene are LGHDT and YNNKEL (reference sequence). The V and J ends lost 0 bases and 2 bases respectively, with 13 bases between them. The CDR3 is 16 residues long. CDR3 sequence: CASSQDADYLQETQYF. The CDR3 DNA sequence: TGTGCCAGCAGCCAAGATGCCGACTATCTTCAAGAGACCCAGTACTTC.

The V gene is TRBV30, the J gene TRBJ1-1, with D unclear. CDR1 and CDR2 (germline): GTSNPN, SVGIG (reference sequence). The ends were cut back, 0 bases at V and 6 bases at J, with 11 bases in the middle. The CDR3 has 13 amino acids. CDR3 DNA sequence: TGTGCCTGGAGTGTACTTTTTGGCGCTGAAGCTTTCTTT. Amino acid sequence: CAWSVLFGAEAFF.